This is a list of T cell receptor beta chains from one sample in a study of control samples from healthy donors and cancer patients. Generated by immunoSEQ multiplex PCR, the TCRdb table keeps only in-frame clones and is missing some. This table holds about 150,000 clones, just under 95% found once. What was sequenced was blood. Every receptor here comes from a middle-aged man in good health. Each CDR3 is given with its conserved first and last residue.

j_call v_call cdr3_aa
TRBJ2-3 TRBV30 CAWSVSRGDTQYF
TRBJ2-7 TRBV29-1 CSVVGTISYEQYF
TRBJ1-5 TRBV5-6 CASSLGGTGGSQPQHF
TRBJ2-3 TRBV5-1 CASSPGWGVDTQYF
TRBJ2-1 TRBV28 CASSLFRDREWVNEQFF
TRBJ2-6 TRBV6-2/TRBV6-3 CASSVPGPASSGANVLTF
TRBJ2-1 TRBV18 CASSPTLAAGDNEQFF
TRBJ1-4 TRBV19 CASSPRWLEEKLFF
TRBJ2-7 TRBV10-1 CASIELAGDYEQYF
TRBJ1-1 TRBV6-5 CASSQQGWEAFF
TRBJ1-1 TRBV20-1 CSVGDSEEAFF
TRBJ1-4 TRBV11-2 CASTLDLPNEKLFF
TRBJ1-2 TRBV4-1 CASSQRQGGVGYGYTF
TRBJ1-3 TRBV6-6 CASRRGTGNTIYF
TRBJ2-2 TRBV27 CASSAVAGGELFF
TRBJ2-7 TRBV7-9 CASSPTGAYGISEQYF
TRBJ2-7 TRBV2 CASRKGQSSYEQYF
TRBJ1-5 TRBV19 CASSLGQGGLGNQPQHF
TRBJ1-1 TRBV28 CASSPAGHLNTEAFF
TRBJ1-6 TRBV5-5 CASSLDRGGNSPLHF
TRBJ1-1 TRBV7-6 CASSPTIQGGITEAFF
TRBJ2-1 TRBV10-3 CAISDRQGSRNEQFF
TRBJ1-3 TRBV7-8 CASRLTGSASSGNTIYF
TRBJ1-2 TRBV28 CASSLEGRDGYTF
TRBJ2-5 TRBV19 CASSTGTNQETQYF
TRBJ1-1 TRBV29-1 CSVATDPLIAFF
TRBJ1-1 TRBV4-3 CASSQDKTQATEAFF
TRBJ2-7 TRBV27 CASSFGVMGGSYEQYF
TRBJ1-2 TRBV7-8 CASSLEWGTSGYTF
TRBJ2-1 TRBV5-6 CASSLLTGTKNNEQFF
TRBJ1-3 TRBV15 CATSRTGSGNTIYF
TRBJ2-3 TRBV2 CATNRLPDTQYF
TRBJ2-7 TRBV4-3 CASSQGQSFSYEQYF
TRBJ2-7 TRBV12-3/TRBV12-4 CASSLRREQYF
TRBJ1-5 TRBV28 CASSLGQGEKPQHF
TRBJ2-3 TRBV14 CASSQWQGPDTQYF
TRBJ1-1 TRBV6-5 CASSPSPRRVEAFF
TRBJ1-1 TRBV5-1 CASSSGQGAPTEAFF
TRBJ2-2 TRBV5-1 CASSPGANRGNTGELFF
TRBJ2-1 TRBV3-1/TRBV3-2 CASSPGGPVASYNEQFF
TRBJ1-5 TRBV5-5 CASSLVSRGGPQHF
TRBJ1-1 TRBV6-6 CASSPGMYTEAFF
TRBJ2-1 TRBV9 CASSVVTGTYNEQFF
TRBJ2-7 TRBV2 CATLGPEVNEQYF
TRBJ2-7 TRBV12-3/TRBV12-4 CASGKGPTYEQYF
TRBJ2-3 TRBV5-1 CASSATSSTDTQYF
TRBJ1-5 TRBV30 CAWSRQGEGDQPQHF
TRBJ1-1 TRBV19 CASTLQGLNTEAFF
TRBJ2-7 TRBV30 CAWSSSYEQYF
TRBJ1-1 TRBV7-8 CATSGAGETEAFF
TRBJ2-7 TRBV9 CASSVDTGSSYEQYF
TRBJ2-4 TRBV7-9 CASSLGPEDQYF
TRBJ2-1 TRBV7-9 CASSSTGGTYNEQFF
TRBJ1-2 TRBV7-2 CASRQSLRAGYTF
TRBJ1-2 TRBV25-1 CASSAQGSGYTF
TRBJ2-7 TRBV2 CASSVAGEQYF
TRBJ2-4 TRBV7-9 CASSFEGAKNIQYF
TRBJ1-4 TRBV6-5 CASSYSARTNEKLFF
TRBJ1-2 TRBV28 CASSLSGGLGGYTF